This entry features one T cell receptor (beta chain) sequence. The antigen remains undetermined. The sample holds other DNA sequences that translate to the same CDR3. The table came from immunoSEQ multiplex PCR; TCRdb's copy has only in-frame clones and leaves some out. The table includes just under 100,000 clones, 90% detected once. Germline CDR1 reads MNHEY; CDR2 reads SMNVEV (reference sequence). CDR3 length: 12 residues. V lost 4 bases, J lost 8 bases, and 11 bases lay in between. This sample was taken from a study of graft-versus-host responses after intestinal transplantation. Study observations and caveats: GvH clone levels peaked in circulation, and this peak was associated with early post-transplant HvG declines.

V is TRBV27 and J is TRBJ1-1; D is perhaps TRBD1 (6 bases). The receptor's source is a human patient who received an intestinal transplant, so some T cells may come from the graft donor. The specimen was PBMCs, collected approximately 470 days after intestinal transplant. The CDR3: CASSSAGTEAFF. CDR3 bases: TGTGCCAGCAGTTCAGCCGGGACAGAAGCTTTCTTT.